One sample yielded the 32 T cell receptor beta chains listed below, sequenced in a study of blood T cells in healthy people across ages. A second PCR of 7 to 11 cycles used a sample-barcoded 5' primer and a J-beta primer mix. TCRdb reanalysed the 5' RACE reads using MiXCR and keeps one entry per CDR3 protein. The data show more than 1,000,000 distinct CDR3 sequences, approximately 25% seen once. The same data also went into a second study, on T cells of mothers and their children.

Source material: blood. These receptors came from a girl aged 2-10 years in good health.

The gene calls are TRBV12-3 or TRBV12-4 and TRBJ2-5, with D maybe TRBD2 (7 bases). This CDR3 contains 15 residues. V lost 7 bases and J lost 2, with 17 bases in between. This chain's CDR3 is CASNPGEGTQETQYF. The CDR3, as DNA: TGTGCCAGCAATCCAGGGGAGGGAACACAAGAGACCCAGTACTTC.

In regard to this clonotype: The junction shows a germline mismatch at one end, possibly a read error. The chain employs TRBV12-3 or TRBV12-4 and TRBJ2-1, with TRBD2 matching 8 bases. The end of the DNA aligns better with TRBJ2-7, so the J call may be wrong. This CDR3 has 15 amino acids. The CDR3 DNA follows: TGTGCCGGCAGTTCACCGGGACTAGGGGAACTCGAGCAGTACTTC. Translating it yields CAGSSPGLGELEQYF.

This chain joins TRBV7-3 and TRBJ1-5; 10 bases match TRBD1. This CDR3 is 15 amino acids long. Germline assignment: CDR1 SGHTA and CDR2 FQGTGA. Unmatched junction bases numbered 4, after V lost 5 bases and J lost 3 bases. CDR3 nucleotide sequence: TGTGCCAGCAGCCCAGGACAGGGGGACAATCAGCCCCAGCATTTT. Translation gives CASSPGQGDNQPQHF.

This clonotype has only a few counts. The chain joins TRBV5-1 to TRBJ2-5, with D possibly being TRBD2 (6 bases). Germline V gene lookup returns CDR1 SGHRS and CDR2 YFSETQ. V was pared by 4 bases and J by 1 base, with 11 bases between. CDR3 size: 14 residues. This CDR3 is CASSPGDVQETQYF. The DNA for the CDR3 is TGCGCCAGCAGCCCGGGGGACGTCCAAGAGACCCAGTACTTC.

This clonotype appeared a few times. This chain connects TRBV11-2 to TRBJ1-2, with D possibly matching TRBD1 (5 bases). Deletions cut 1 base from V and 5 bases from J, with 11 bases between. Germline V lookup: CDR1 SGHAT, CDR2 FQNNGV. The CDR3 extends over 14 amino acids. The CDR3 DNA is TGTGCCAGCAGCTTAGGGGGGACGGCTTATGGCTACACCTTC. It translates to CASSLGGTAYGYTF.

The CDR3 DNA reads TGTGCCAGCAGCCAGCTAAGCGGGGCCGGCTCCTACGAGCAGTACTTC. Its translation: CASSQLSGAGSYEQYF. V gene TRBV14 combines with J gene TRBJ2-7; 7 bases map to TRBD2. The CDR3 is 16 residues long. Germline assignment: CDR1 SGHDN and CDR2 FVKESK. V gave up 3 bases and J gave up 0 bases; unmatched junction bases: 8.

The rearrangement uses TRBV5-1 and TRBJ2-1, with 8 nucleotides matching TRBD2. This CDR3 has 14 residues. Germline V CDR1 and CDR2: SGHRS, YFSETQ. J lost 6 bases, V lost 4 bases, and 6 bases had no gene match. The DNA of the CDR3 is TGCGCCAGCAGCATAGGGACTAGTTCCAATGAGCAGTTCTTC. It yields the protein CASSIGTSSNEQFF.

This clonotype was recorded a few times. V gene TRBV6-2 or TRBV6-3 combines with J gene TRBJ2-1; D remains unclear. This CDR3 spans 14 amino acids. CDR1 MNHEY and CDR2 SVGEGT come from the germline V gene. Trimming removed 0 bases from V and 7 bases from J, with 10 bases in between. The CDR3 loop reads CASSYSITRNEQFF. CDR3 nucleotide sequence: TGTGCCAGCAGTTACTCGATAACCCGGAATGAGCAGTTCTTC.

Worth noting for this clonotype: At one end, the junction sequence differs from germline, possibly due to a read error. The chain is built from TRBV5-1 and TRBJ2-6; a weak D match, TRBD2 (5 bases). Germline CDR1 and CDR2: SGHRS and YFSETQ. The CDR3 loop spans 16 amino acids. Written as DNA, the CDR3 is TGCGCCAGCACCTTGGAGCGGAGCTCTGGGGCCAACGTCCTGACTTTC. It yields the protein CASTLERSSGANVLTF.

The CDR3 DNA follows: TGTGCCAGCAGCTTTCTAAGCGGGAGTGACATTCAGTACTTC. It translates to CASSFLSGSDIQYF. This chain links TRBV7-2 with TRBJ2-4; 8 nucleotides line up with TRBD2. The CDR3 is 14 residues long. Trimming removed 3 bases from V and 8 bases from J; junction bases left unmatched: 6. Germline-derived CDR1 and CDR2 are SGHTA and FQGNSA.

A few counts support this clonotype. The genes are TRBV29-1 and TRBJ2-7; D could derive from TRBD1 or TRBD2 (5 bases each). Germline V gene data show CDR1 as SQVTM and CDR2 as ANQGSEA. The CDR3 is 13 amino acids. V shed 4 bases and J shed 7 bases, with 17 bases lying between them. CDR3 DNA sequence: TGCAGCGTTGGGAGGCAGGGCCAAGGAGAGCAGTACTTC. This encodes CSVGRQGQGEQYF.

This clonotype appeared a few times. This chain connects TRBV10-3 to TRBJ1-4; no reliable D call. The CDR3 sequence is 12 residues long. Germline V gives CDR1 ENHRY, CDR2 SYGVKD. The V end was cut by 6 bases, the J end by 7 bases, with 9 bases between. CDR3 nucleotide sequence: TGTGCCATCAGGAACAGTGGTGAAAAACTGTTTTTT. Protein product: CAIRNSGEKLFF.

The chain carries TRBV5-1 and TRBJ2-1; weak D call: TRBD2 (5 bases). The CDR3 loop spans 12 amino acids. Germline assignment: CDR1 SGHRS and CDR2 YFSETQ. V was clipped by 7 bases and J by 5 bases, with 10 bases between them. This CDR3 is CASQTNDNEQFF. In DNA, the CDR3 is TGCGCCAGCCAGACTAACGACAATGAGCAGTTCTTC.

J is TRBJ2-7 and V is TRBV10-3; 14 positions agree with TRBD2. The CDR3 length is 19 residues. Per the germline V gene, CDR1 is ENHRY and CDR2 is SYGVKD. The V segment lost 4 bases and the J segment 7 bases; nucleotides outside the gene matches: 18. DNA for the CDR3: TGTGCCATCAGTGGAACCGGGACTAGCGGGAGAGGGGTGGTGGGGGAGCAGTACTTC. It codes for CAISGTGTSGRGVVGEQYF.

This clonotype came up once. The chain recombines TRBV2 with TRBJ2-1; D ambiguous. This CDR3 contains 10 residues. V lost 8 bases, J lost 15 bases, and 14 bases lay in between. Germline CDR1 and CDR2: SNHLY and FYNNEI. This CDR3 reads CASRASQPFF. CDR3 nucleotides: TGTGCCAGCCGTGCTAGTCAGCCGTTCTTC.

The chain joins TRBV10-3 to TRBJ2-7, with D perhaps TRBD1 or TRBD2 (5 bases each). The CDR3 length is 13 residues. Germline CDR1 reads ENHRY; CDR2 reads SYGVKD. V was shortened by 6 bases and J by 2 bases, with 11 bases between the two germline ends. The CDR3 loop reads CAISRDGTYEQYF. The CDR3 coding sequence is TGTGCCATCAGCCGGGACGGCACCTACGAGCAGTACTTC.

This chain uses TRBV9 with TRBJ2-1, with TRBD2 identical over 7 bases. The J call is doubtful: the DNA matches TRBJ2-7 better. Germline assignment: CDR1 SGDLS and CDR2 YYNGEE. This CDR3 comprises 16 residues. CDR3: CASSPTLGGSIYEQYF. Written as DNA, the CDR3 is TGTGCCAGCAGCCCCACTTTAGGCGGGAGCATCTACGAGCAGTACTTC.

This clonotype has a handful of counts. The rearrangement joins TRBV7-6 to TRBJ2-7; 7 bases align to TRBD1. J lost 6 bases, V lost 3 bases, and 5 bases had no gene match. Germline V gene data show CDR1 as SGHVS and CDR2 as FNYEAQ. This CDR3 comprises 13 residues. The CDR3 spells CASSFKEGAEQYF. The CDR3 region has the DNA TGTGCCAGCAGCTTTAAAGAGGGGGCCGAGCAGTACTTC.

V and J are TRBV7-8 and TRBJ2-5; tentative D call: TRBD1 (6 bases). V lost 1 base and J lost 2, with 23 bases in between. The CDR3 spans 19 residues. Germline CDR1 SGHVS, CDR2 FQNEAQ. CDR3 coding DNA: TGTGCCAGCAGCTTAGGTCGAGTTTCGAGGGACAATGAACAAGAGACCCAGTACTTC. As protein: CASSLGRVSRDNEQETQYF.

Points on this clonotype: The missing conserved phenylalanine or tryptophan at the end of this CDR3 makes a read error likely. CDR3 DNA: TGCAGTGCTATGAAGCGGGCTCTGGATACGCAGTATCTT. Its protein product is CSAMKRALDTQYL. This chain uses TRBV20-1 with TRBJ2-3; D perhaps matches TRBD2 (6 bases). V dropped 4 bases and J dropped 6 bases, with 14 bases sitting between them. This CDR3 is 13 amino acids long. Germline V gene data show CDR1 as DFQATT and CDR2 as SNEGSKA (reference sequence).

The rearrangement uses TRBV20-1 and TRBJ2-7; D not resolved. Trimming stripped 0 bases from V and 5 bases from J, with 11 bases between. The germline V gene has CDR1 DFQATT and CDR2 SNEGSKA (reference sequence). This CDR3 has 13 residues. The CDR3 spells CSARDREFHEQYF. Here the CDR3 DNA reads TGCAGTGCTAGAGATCGTGAGTTCCACGAGCAGTACTTC.

This chain uses TRBV7-9 with TRBJ2-7; 7 positions agree with TRBD1. Germline values: CDR1 SEHNR, CDR2 FQNEAQ (reference sequence). Trimming removed 1 base from V and 9 bases from J; junction bases left unmatched: 15. The CDR3 is 16 residues long. Here the CDR3 DNA reads TGTGCCAGCAGCTTAGGGTCCGGGACAGCCTCAGGGGTGCAGTACTTC. As protein: CASSLGSGTASGVQYF.

The CDR3 DNA sequence: TGTGCCAGCAGTTTTTTCGCAGGGGGGAGGTACAGCACAGACACTGAAGCTTTCTTT. Amino acids: CASSFFAGGRYSTDTEAFF. The V and J genes are TRBV12-3 or TRBV12-4 and TRBJ1-1; 7 bases match TRBD1. With 3 bases clipped from V and 3 bases from J, the junction kept 19 bases outside the gene matches. CDR3 size: 19 residues.

This clonotype came up a few times. The chain is built from TRBV20-1 and TRBJ1-4; D perhaps matches TRBD1 (6 bases). Germline V gene data show CDR1 as DFQATT and CDR2 as SNEGSKA (reference sequence). The length of the CDR3 is 13 residues. The ends were cut back, 5 bases at V and 8 bases at J, with 15 bases in the middle. CDR3 loop: CSASPGEDEKLFF. CDR3 DNA: TGCAGTGCTTCTCCAGGGGAGGACGAAAAACTGTTTTTT.

The chain carries TRBV4-1 and TRBJ2-7, with a tentative D call TRBD1 (6 bases). The CDR3 length is 13 residues. V lost 2 bases and J lost 3, with 8 bases in between. Germline V gene data show CDR1 as MGHRA and CDR2 as YSYEKL. For the CDR3, the DNA is TGCGCCAGCAGCCAACAGGACAGCTACGAGCAGTACTTC. Amino acid sequence: CASSQQDSYEQYF.

The V call is TRBV2, the J call TRBJ2-7; 9 nucleotides line up with TRBD1. Unmatched junction bases numbered 5, after V lost 5 bases and J lost 6 bases. The V gene's germline CDR1 is SNHLY and CDR2 FYNNEI. The CDR3 is 13 amino acids. CDR3 in DNA: TGTGCCAGCAGTATACAGGGGGCTGGCGAGCAGTACTTC. Protein product: CASSIQGAGEQYF. The entire variable domain, with the rest obtained from reference TRBV2 and TRBJ2-7, is as follows: EPEVTQTPSHQVTQMGQEVILRCVPISNHLYFYWYRQILGQKVEFLVSFYNNEISEKSEIFDDQFSVERPDGSNFTLKIRSTKLEDSAMYFCASSIQGAGEQYFGPGTRLTVT.

Concerning this clonotype: A junction end diverges from the germline sequence, so it may reflect a read error. The CDR3 DNA is TGTGCCAGCAGTGACTCGCTAGCGGGGGAGCCCACCGGGGAGCTGTTTTTT. It encodes CASSDSLAGEPTGELFF. The V gene is TRBV6-5, the J gene TRBJ2-2, with 10 bases identical to TRBD2. Germline CDR1 MNHEY, CDR2 SVGAGI. CDR3 length: 17 amino acids.

The J gene is TRBJ1-2, the V gene TRBV19; 7 bases align to TRBD1. V shed 5 bases, J shed 8 bases, and the junction held 17 bases outside the gene matches. The germline gives CDR1 LNHDA, CDR2 SQIVND (reference sequence). This CDR3 region has 16 residues. In nucleotides, the CDR3 is TGTGCCAGTAGTGCCTTACCGGGACAGCCCTCCGGGGGCTACACCTTC. It is translated as CASSALPGQPSGGYTF.

The V gene is TRBV29-1, the J gene TRBJ1-2; 10 positions agree with TRBD1. CDR1 is SQVTM, CDR2 ANQGSEA, per germline. Trimming cost V 5 bases and J 6 bases; bases outside gene matches: 9. The CDR3 has 14 residues. CDR3 bases: TGCAGCGTTCCCGATGACAGGGGGCGGAATGGCTACACCTTC. This codes for CSVPDDRGRNGYTF. The complete variable domain, with remaining parts taken from reference TRBV29-1 and TRBJ1-2, reads SAVISQKPSRDICQRGTSLTIQCQVDSQVTMMFWYRQQPGQSLTLIATANQGSEATYESGFVIDKFPISRPNLTFSTLTVSNMSPEDSSIYLCSVPDDRGRNGYTFGSGTRLTVV.

This clonotype occurred a few times. This chain links TRBV6-2 or TRBV6-3 with TRBJ2-4; 10 positions match TRBD2. V dropped 4 bases and J dropped 14; count of bases not matched to a gene: 17. Germline values: CDR1 MNHEY, CDR2 SVGEGT. CDR3 length: 16 residues. This CDR3 is CASSWKSGGDVTSEYF. In DNA, the CDR3 is TGTGCCAGCAGTTGGAAGAGCGGGGGGGACGTTACTTCGGAGTACTTC.

The chain has TRBV9 and TRBJ2-1, with 8 positions matching TRBD2. The J call may be incorrect, as the DNA end agrees better with TRBJ2-7. The CDR3 spans 15 residues. CDR1 and CDR2 (germline): SGDLS, YYNGEE. The CDR3 DNA follows: TGTGCCAGCAGCGCAGAGCGGGAGACCCTCTACGAGCAGTACTTC. It codes for CASSAERETLYEQYF.

The chain recombines TRBV27 with TRBJ2-7; 8 positions agree with TRBD1. The end of the DNA aligns better with TRBJ2-1, so the J call may be wrong. The CDR3 consists of 14 residues. Germline values: CDR1 MNHEY, CDR2 SMNVEV (reference sequence). The CDR3 here is CASNIQGDVNEQFF. The DNA of the CDR3 is TGTGCCAGCAACATACAGGGGGACGTAAATGAGCAGTTCTTC.